Below, 10 T cell receptor beta chains from the same sample are listed, as sequenced in a study of blood T cell repertoires in COVID-19. TCRdb keeps only in-frame clones here, not all; method: immunoSEQ multiplex PCR. The sample holds over 90,000 clones, approximately 80% seen once. Sequences were obtained from peripheral blood. The receptors originated from a man between 60 and 75 years old with active or convalescent COVID-19.

The count of this clone is one. J is TRBJ2-3 and V is TRBV18; the match to TRBD2 covers 8 bases. The ends lost 2 bases at V and 3 bases at J; junction bases unmatched: 4. CDR3 length equals 15 residues. The V gene's germline CDR1 is KGHSH and CDR2 LQKENI. This chain's CDR3 is CASSPSGSWTDTQYF. CDR3 coding DNA: TGTGCCAGCTCACCAAGCGGGAGTTGGACAGATACGCAGTATTTT.

The chain joins TRBV19 to TRBJ2-5; 9 nucleotides line up with TRBD1. V trimming: 2 bases; J trimming: 5 bases; junction bases outside the gene matches: 6. Germline-derived CDR1 and CDR2 are LNHDA and SQIVND (reference sequence). The CDR3 consists of 15 residues. The CDR3 nucleotides are TGTGCCAGTAGTATAAACAGGGGGCGCTGGGAGACCCAGTACTTC. This codes for CASSINRGRWETQYF.

This clone showed up just a few times. The CDR3 loop reads CAWSVPANYGYTF. The CDR3 bases are TGTGCCTGGAGTGTTCCCGCTAACTATGGCTACACCTTC. The chain combines TRBV30 with TRBJ1-2, with D hard to call. With 0 bases removed from V and 0 bases from J, the gap between germline ends came to 5 bases. Germline V gives CDR1 GTSNPN, CDR2 SVGIG (reference sequence). The CDR3 length is 13 residues.

This clone was counted only a few times. V gene TRBV6-1 combines with J gene TRBJ2-1; 13 nucleotides line up with TRBD2. Germline lookup yields CDR1 MNHNS and CDR2 SASEGT. CDR3 length: 17 amino acids. The V gene end was trimmed by 0 bases and the J gene end by 7 bases; junction bases not matched to a gene: 6. The CDR3: CASSEAILAGGPNEQFF. The CDR3 nucleotides are TGTGCCAGCAGTGAAGCTATACTAGCGGGAGGGCCGAATGAGCAGTTCTTC.

The chain is built from TRBV4-2 and TRBJ2-2, with 9 bases fitting TRBD1. CDR1 and CDR2 from the germline V gene are LGHNA and YNFKEQ. Trimming took 1 base from V and 7 from J; bases not matched to a gene: 4. The CDR3 contains 15 residues. CDR3 sequence (DNA): TGTGCCAGCAGCCAAGGGGGACAGGGCGGCGGGGAGCTGTTTTTT. Its translation is CASSQGGQGGGELFF.

The rearrangement joins TRBV11-3 to TRBJ2-2; 12 bases line up with TRBD2. This CDR3 spans 15 amino acids. CDR1 and CDR2 (germline): SGHNT, YENEEA. The V gene end was trimmed by 6 bases and the J gene end by 7 bases; junction bases not matched to a gene: 6. CDR3 residues: CASRRTSGIGGELFF. For the CDR3, the DNA is TGTGCCAGCAGGCGGACTAGCGGGATTGGCGGGGAGCTGTTTTTT.

The chain employs TRBV6-5 and TRBJ1-4; weak D call: TRBD1 (6 bases). Trimming cost V 6 bases and J 7 bases, with 12 bases left between them. The CDR3 is 13 amino acids. In germline, CDR1 is MNHEY, CDR2 SVGAGI. CDR3 sequence (DNA): TGTGCCAGCAGATCTAGACAGGCTGAAAAACTGTTTTTT. This sequence encodes CASRSRQAEKLFF.

This chain links TRBV18 with TRBJ2-5; 7 positions agree with TRBD1. Germline values: CDR1 KGHSH, CDR2 LQKENI. The CDR3 consists of 16 residues. V shed 0 bases, J shed 5 bases, and the junction held 9 bases outside the gene matches. The CDR3 bases are TGTGCCAGCTCACCACCGGAGCGCCCCAGGGGGGAGACCCAGTACTTC. This sequence encodes CASSPPERPRGETQYF.

V is TRBV10-1 and J is TRBJ2-5; weak D call: TRBD2 (6 bases). Germline CDR1 is WNHNN and CDR2 is SYGVQD (reference sequence). The V gene lost 4 bases and the J gene lost 5 bases, with 14 bases spanning the gap. The CDR3 is made up of 14 amino acids. Here the CDR3 DNA reads TGCGCCAGCAGTGCGGCGGGGTCCCGGGAGACCCAGTACTTC. Translating it yields CASSAAGSRETQYF.

V usage is TRBV19 and J usage is TRBJ2-2, with D maybe TRBD1 (6 bases). The CDR3 runs to 18 residues. Germline CDR1 reads LNHDA; CDR2 reads SQIVND (reference sequence). The V and J ends lost 0 bases and 0 bases respectively, with 14 bases between them. CDR3 in amino acids: CASSIDETGSSNTGELFF. DNA for the CDR3: TGTGCCAGTAGTATAGATGAGACAGGAAGTTCGAACACCGGGGAGCTGTTTTTT.